This T cell receptor (beta chain) was found in a study of T cell responses to AZD1222 COVID-19 vaccine. TCRdb keeps only in-frame clones here, not all; method: immunoSEQ multiplex PCR. The sample contains 150,000 to 250,000 clones, approximately 89% of which appear only once. On this clone itself: Its specificity is not known.

Study findings and constraints: At baseline, seropositivity was found in only a handful of AZD1222 recipients.

CDR3 length equals 14 residues. Per germline, CDR1 SGHVS and CDR2 FQNEAQ. V was pared by 2 bases and J by 8 bases, with 15 bases between. This chain joins TRBV7-8 and TRBJ1-2; D uncertain. The sequenced sample was peripheral blood, obtained 28 days after the second AZD1222 dose. The clonotype originates from an adult who received the AZD1222 COVID-19 vaccine. The CDR3 loop reads CASSLTARKEGYTF. Here the CDR3 DNA reads TGTGCCAGCAGCTTAACGGCCAGAAAGGAGGGCTACACCTTC.